These T cell receptor beta chains were read from a single sample in a study of blood T cell repertoires in COVID-19. Sequenced by immunoSEQ multiplex PCR; TCRdb stores in-frame clones only, minus some. Of fewer than 300,000 clones in the sample, more than 85% are singletons; the top ten hold approximately 2.1%. The sequenced sample consisted of peripheral blood. The receptor source for this set is a woman aged 30 to 39 with COVID-19, enrolled during active disease. Each CDR3 is given with its conserved first and last residue. A D gene is named only where the DNA matches it firmly. The size of a clone is reported for some rows only, either as once, few or many, or as a class for expanded clones.

j_call	clone_size	v_call	d_call	cdr3_aa	cdr3_nt
TRBJ2-3	.	TRBV28	TRBD2	CASRSGLAGVTDTQYF	TGTGCCAGCAGGTCGGGACTAGCGGGAGTGACAGATACGCAGTATTTT
TRBJ2-5	.	TRBV5-1	TRBD1	CASSPDRGEGTQYF	TGCGCCAGCAGCCCCGACAGGGGGGAAGGGACCCAGTACTTC
TRBJ2-7	.	TRBV2	.	CAGGMGYEQYF	TGTGCCGGCGGGATGGGCTACGAGCAGTACTTC
TRBJ1-4	.	TRBV7-9	.	CASSLGGGTNEKLFF	TGTGCCAGCAGCTTAGGAGGAGGAACTAATGAAAAACTGTTTTTT
TRBJ1-1	.	TRBV10-3	TRBD1	CAISATGRGTEAFF	TGTGCCATCAGTGCGACAGGGAGAGGCACTGAAGCTTTCTTT
TRBJ2-1	.	TRBV7-7	TRBD2	CASSLDTAGGEQFF	TGTGCCAGCAGCTTAGACACAGCGGGAGGTGAGCAGTTCTTC
TRBJ1-2	.	TRBV30	TRBD1	CAWSDRGRDGYTF	TGTGCCTGGAGTGACAGGGGGCGTGATGGCTACACCTTC
TRBJ2-2	.	TRBV15	TRBD2	CATSRDLTSGNTGELFF	TGTGCCACCAGCAGAGATCTCACTAGCGGAAACACCGGGGAGCTGTTTTTT
TRBJ2-7	.	TRBV27	TRBD1	CASSLLGTGTYEQYF	TGTGCCAGCAGTTTATTGGGGACAGGGACCTACGAGCAGTACTTC
TRBJ2-1	.	TRBV3-1/TRBV3-2	TRBD2	CASSHGTSGRYNEQFF	TGTGCCAGCAGCCATGGGACTAGCGGGAGGTACAATGAGCAGTTCTTC
TRBJ2-7	.	TRBV28	.	CASSFQGEVYEQYF	TGTGCCAGCAGTTTCCAGGGGGAGGTCTACGAGCAGTACTTC
TRBJ2-1	.	TRBV5-4	.	CASSRDGGDEQFF	TGTGCCAGCAGCCGCGATGGGGGCGATGAGCAGTTCTTC
TRBJ2-2	.	TRBV29-1	TRBD2	CSVASGGRLTGELFF	TGCAGCGTTGCCTCGGGCGGGAGGTTAACCGGGGAGCTGTTTTTT
TRBJ1-1	once	TRBV25-1	.	CATSYSRYTEAFF	TGTGCCACCTCGTACAGCCGTTACACTGAAGCTTTCTTT
TRBJ2-7	.	TRBV19	TRBD1	CASSAIPGGRYEQYF	TGTGCCAGTAGTGCCATTCCAGGGGGTCGGTACGAGCAGTACTTC
TRBJ1-5	.	TRBV4-1	.	CASSQDEGSQPQHF	TGCGCCAGCAGCCAAGATGAAGGGAGCCAGCCCCAGCATTTT
TRBJ1-5	.	TRBV27	TRBD1	CASSPEPGQGKGSNQPQHF	TGTGCCAGCAGTCCGGAACCGGGACAGGGGAAGGGAAGCAATCAGCCCCAGCATTTT
TRBJ2-1	.	TRBV6-4	TRBD2	CASSPGGTSGPSEQFF	TGTGCCAGCAGTCCCGGGGGGACTAGCGGTCCCAGTGAGCAGTTCTTC
TRBJ2-7	.	TRBV28	.	CASSLEGGTYEQYF	TGTGCCAGCAGTTTAGAGGGCGGAACCTACGAGCAGTACTTC
TRBJ1-6	.	TRBV2	.	CASKKFVSNSPLHF	TGTGCCAGCAAAAAATTCGTTAGTAATTCACCCCTCCACTTT
TRBJ1-1	.	TRBV10-2	TRBD1	CASRSGTGSTEAFF	TGCGCCAGCAGATCCGGGACAGGGTCGACTGAAGCTTTCTTT
TRBJ1-5	.	TRBV28	.	CASSLVDHLRVNQPQHF	TGTGCCAGCAGTTTAGTGGACCACCTGCGGGTAAATCAGCCCCAGCATTTT
TRBJ1-1	.	TRBV5-6	.	CASSSLSGKITEAFF	TGTGCCAGCAGCTCGTTATCGGGTAAAATCACTGAAGCTTTCTTT
TRBJ1-2	.	TRBV11-2	TRBD1	CASSLTGTGMTYGYTF	TGTGCCAGCAGCTTGACCGGGACAGGGATGACATATGGCTACACCTTC
TRBJ2-5	.	TRBV6-5	.	CASIVQGGETQYF	TGTGCCAGCATTGTTCAGGGAGGAGAGACCCAGTACTTC
TRBJ2-5	.	TRBV28	TRBD1	CASSPRQGKLQETQYF	TGTGCCAGCAGTCCCCGACAGGGGAAATTACAAGAGACCCAGTACTTC
TRBJ1-4	.	TRBV19	.	CASRTATGSSYEKLFF	TGTGCCAGTAGGACGGCCACCGGGTCCAGCTATGAAAAACTGTTTTTT
TRBJ2-7	few	TRBV12-1	.	CASSDGLAGSYEQYF	TGTGCCAGCAGCGATGGACTAGCGGGGTCCTACGAGCAGTACTTC
TRBJ2-2	.	TRBV5-1	TRBD1	CASSPITGAELFF	TGCGCCAGCAGCCCCATCACAGGGGCCGAGCTGTTTTTT
TRBJ2-2	once	TRBV27	.	CASTPWAQNTGELFF	TGTGCCAGCACCCCCTGGGCCCAGAACACCGGGGAGCTGTTTTTT
TRBJ2-2	.	TRBV2	.	CASSENSLNTGELFF	TGTGCCAGCAGTGAAAACTCGCTGAACACCGGGGAGCTGTTTTTT
TRBJ1-1	.	TRBV11-2	.	CASSWSRGTEAFF	TGTGCCAGCAGCTGGTCAAGGGGCACTGAAGCTTTCTTT
TRBJ1-6	.	TRBV7-9	.	CASSSTRTAAGSPLHF	TGTGCCAGCAGTTCTACCCGGACAGCCGCCGGCTCACCCCTCCACTTT
TRBJ2-7	.	TRBV7-8	TRBD2	CASSLGLAGYEQYF	TGTGCCAGCAGCCTAGGACTAGCGGGATACGAGCAGTACTTC
TRBJ1-2	.	TRBV18	TRBD1	CASSPTGTGDSGYTF	TGTGCCAGCTCACCAACCGGGACAGGGGATAGTGGCTACACCTTC
TRBJ2-5	.	TRBV19	.	CASSMVSGMANQETQYF	TGTGCCAGTAGTATGGTTTCGGGGATGGCCAACCAAGAGACCCAGTACTTC
TRBJ1-2	once	TRBV6-6	TRBD1	CASSYGTETYGYTF	TGTGCCAGCAGTTACGGGACAGAGACTTATGGCTACACCTTC
TRBJ1-5	.	TRBV15	.	CATSRAVNSNQPQHF	TGTGCCACCAGCAGAGCTGTAAATAGCAATCAGCCCCAGCATTTT
TRBJ2-1	.	TRBV7-8	TRBD2	CASRLAGGNEQFF	TGTGCCAGTCGACTAGCGGGAGGGAATGAGCAGTTCTTC
TRBJ1-5	.	TRBV28	TRBD1	CASSHSGTGGLIGNQPQHF	TGTGCCAGCAGTCACTCCGGGACAGGGGGCTTAATCGGCAATCAGCCCCAGCATTTT
TRBJ1-2	.	TRBV11-2	.	CASSLAGSNYGYTF	TGTGCCAGCAGCTTAGCGGGATCGAACTATGGCTACACCTTC
TRBJ1-1	.	TRBV29-1	TRBD1	CSVSPDRVEAFF	TGCAGCGTCTCACCTGACAGGGTAGAAGCTTTCTTT
TRBJ1-2	.	TRBV5-4	TRBD1	CASSLDRGTNYGYTF	TGTGCCAGCAGTTTAGACAGGGGGACCAACTATGGCTACACCTTC
TRBJ1-5	.	TRBV4-1	.	CASSQSVGTRNQPQHF	TGCGCCAGCAGCCAAAGCGTAGGGACACGCAATCAGCCCCAGCATTTT
TRBJ2-2	.	TRBV28	.	CASSPLGGYGELFF	TGTGCCAGCAGTCCATTGGGAGGCTACGGGGAGCTGTTTTTT
TRBJ2-1	.	TRBV7-9	.	CASSLVLGGEQFF	TGTGCCAGCAGCTTAGTACTTGGAGGGGAGCAGTTCTTC
TRBJ2-7	.	TRBV5-1	TRBD2	CASRLGGGTYEQYF	TGCGCCAGCAGACTTGGGGGAGGGACCTACGAGCAGTACTTC
TRBJ1-6	.	TRBV11-2	.	CASSLLLGSYNSPLHF	TGTGCCAGCAGCTTATTACTCGGCTCCTATAATTCACCCCTCCACTTT
TRBJ1-5	.	TRBV27	TRBD1	CASSLSGTGGQPQHF	TGTGCCAGCAGTCTATCCGGGACAGGGGGTCAGCCCCAGCATTTT
TRBJ1-1	.	TRBV19	.	CASSMRGTTGTEAFF	TGTGCCAGTAGTATGCGGGGGACTACGGGCACTGAAGCTTTCTTT
TRBJ2-2	.	TRBV24-1	.	CATSDFPSNTGELFF	TGTGCCACCAGTGATTTTCCTTCGAACACCGGGGAGCTGTTTTTT
TRBJ2-7	.	TRBV4-1	TRBD1	CASSQLRDRDYEQYF	TGCGCCAGCAGCCAACTCCGGGACAGGGACTACGAGCAGTACTTC
TRBJ1-2	.	TRBV19	.	CASSITPGAKNYGYTF	TGTGCCAGTAGCATCACTCCAGGGGCGAAGAACTATGGCTACACCTTC
TRBJ2-1	.	TRBV19	TRBD2	CASRGLAVNEQFF	TGTGCCAGTAGAGGACTAGCAGTAAATGAGCAGTTCTTC
TRBJ1-6	.	TRBV10-3	.	CAISESQGSPLHF	TGTGCCATCAGTGAGTCTCAGGGGTCACCCCTCCACTTT
TRBJ2-1	.	TRBV10-3	.	CAIGAGGSYNEQFF	TGTGCCATCGGTGCTGGGGGGTCCTACAATGAGCAGTTCTTC
TRBJ2-7	.	TRBV4-1	TRBD1	CASSPGTGGYYEQYF	TGCGCCAGCAGCCCAGGGACAGGGGGTTACTACGAGCAGTACTTC